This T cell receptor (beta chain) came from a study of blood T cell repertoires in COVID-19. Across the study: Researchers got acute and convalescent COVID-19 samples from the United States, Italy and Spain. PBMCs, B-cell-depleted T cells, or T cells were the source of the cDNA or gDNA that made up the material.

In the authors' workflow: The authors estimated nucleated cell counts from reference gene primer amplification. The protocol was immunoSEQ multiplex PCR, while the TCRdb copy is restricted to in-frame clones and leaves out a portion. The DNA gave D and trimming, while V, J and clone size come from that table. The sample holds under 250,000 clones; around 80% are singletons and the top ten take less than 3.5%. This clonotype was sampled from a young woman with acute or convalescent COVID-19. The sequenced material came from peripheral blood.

As DNA, the CDR3 is TGTGCCAGCTCATCCCTTGGTACAGGGGACACTCAGCCCCAGCATTTT. Translation gives CASSSLGTGDTQPQHF. The chain couples TRBV18 to TRBJ1-5, with TRBD1 identical over 7 bases. J lost 6 bases, V lost 5 bases, and 13 bases had no gene match. This CDR3 is 16 amino acids long. The germline V gene encodes CDR1 KGHSH and CDR2 LQKENI.